This T cell receptor (beta chain) was found in a study of blood T cell repertoires in COVID-19. Deletions cut 6 bases from V and 4 bases from J, with 8 bases between. The germline V gene encodes CDR1 MNHEY and CDR2 SVGEGT. The CDR3 covers 12 residues. The protocol was immunoSEQ multiplex PCR, while the TCRdb copy is restricted to in-frame clones and leaves out a portion. The top ten hold over 9% of the sample, which has 270,000 or so clones, about four fifths seen once. The sequence was collected from a woman between 50 and 59 years old who had recovered from COVID-19. The rearrangement links TRBV6-2 or TRBV6-3 to TRBJ2-3, with D uncertain. Specimen: peripheral blood. CDR3 coding DNA: TGTGCCAGCAGCTTCCGGTCAGATACGCAGTATTTT. The encoded protein is CASSFRSDTQYF.